The sequence of this T cell receptor beta chain was determined in a study of regulatory T cells in long-lasting Graves disease. General study results and limits: The study found persistent patients shared more public clonotypes (2,741) than new patients (about 990).

The CDR3 is 14 amino acids. V lost 2 bases to trimming and J lost 6 bases, with 9 bases between them. Germline loops: CDR1 SGHKS, CDR2 YYEKEE (reference sequence). A note on this clonotype: Its antigen remains unidentified.

Time point meaning: newly diagnosed GD, antithyroid drugs for less than 3 months. Generation of the TCR library employed RNA extracted from PBMCs. Construction of the TCR beta libraries employed iRepertoire HTBI primers in conjunction with Arm-PCR of CDR3 regions. TCRdb independently ran MiXCR on the multiplex PCR reads; one entry per CDR3 protein. The sample carries 550,000 to 600,000 distinct CDR3 sequences, roughly a sixth recorded once. This sample was also put to use in a study of T cells in Graves' hyperthyroidism and ophthalmopathy. As that study records: The HTBI set primed first-round TCR CDR3 RT-PCR. Prediction of ophthalmopathy progression came a median around 6 months pre-onset.

This receptor was obtained from a man between 18 and 29 years old with Graves disease. Sequences were derived from peripheral blood mononuclear cells (PBMCs), sampled at new diagnosis, from a patient treated with antithyroid drugs. The chain is built from TRBV5-5 and TRBJ1-6; D not certain. CDR3 region: CASSFENGNSPLHF. The CDR3 region has the DNA TGTGCCAGCAGCTTCGAGAATGGTAATTCACCCCTCCACTTT. The entire variable domain, with the rest obtained from reference TRBV5-5 and TRBJ1-6, is as follows: DAGVTQSPTHLIKTRGQQVTLRCSPISGHKSVSWYQQVLGQGPQFIFQYYEKEERGRGNFPDRFSARQFPNYSSELNVNALLLGDSALYLCASSFENGNSPLHFGNGTRLTVT.